This TCR beta chain came from a study of CD8 T cells in ankylosing spondylitis. TCRdb re-analysed the 5' RACE reads in MiXCR, keeping a single row per CDR3 protein. The sample lists about 160,000 distinct CDR3 sequences; around 45% were seen once. The J segment lost 0 bases and the V segment lost 5 bases, leaving 11 bases of the junction unmatched. Germline CDR1 and CDR2: MDHEN and SYDVKM. The CDR3 consists of 18 residues. Material: synovial fluid, either unsorted or a sorted T cell fraction (not recorded which). J is TRBJ2-4 and V is TRBV28; 9 positions agree with TRBD1. The clonotype originates from a male donor with ankylosing spondylitis. The DNA of the CDR3 is TGTGCCAGCAGTAGGGACAGGGAGGATCAACTAGCCAAAAACATTCAGTACTTC. Its protein is CASSRDREDQLAKNIQYF. Full variable domain (remainder filled in from reference TRBV28 and TRBJ2-4): DVKVTQSSRYLVKRTGEKVFLECVQDMDHENMFWYRQDPGLGLRLIYFSYDVKMKEKGDIPEGYSVSREKKERFSLILESASTNQTSMYLCASSRDREDQLAKNIQYFGAGTRLSVL.